Only a few counts were recorded for the clone carrying this T cell receptor beta chain. Sequencing was performed with immunoSEQ multiplex PCR; in TCRdb, only in-frame clones are kept and a portion is missing. The sample contains some 120,000 clones, 88% of which appear only once. This sample stems from a study of T cell responses to AZD1222 COVID-19 vaccine. V lost 4 bases and J 4 bases, leaving 13 bases between the germline ends. The length of the CDR3 is 14 residues. Germline lookup yields CDR1 LGHDT and CDR2 YNNKEL (reference sequence). The clonotype was recovered from an adult in good health. This material consisted of peripheral blood, taken on day 0 of AZD1222 vaccination. This sequence joins TRBV3-1 (or the pseudogene TRBV3-2) and TRBJ1-2; D is perhaps TRBD1 (6 bases). In DNA form, the CDR3 reads TGTGCCAGCAGCCTACAGGGCTCAATCTATGGCTACACCTTC. It translates to CASSLQGSIYGYTF.